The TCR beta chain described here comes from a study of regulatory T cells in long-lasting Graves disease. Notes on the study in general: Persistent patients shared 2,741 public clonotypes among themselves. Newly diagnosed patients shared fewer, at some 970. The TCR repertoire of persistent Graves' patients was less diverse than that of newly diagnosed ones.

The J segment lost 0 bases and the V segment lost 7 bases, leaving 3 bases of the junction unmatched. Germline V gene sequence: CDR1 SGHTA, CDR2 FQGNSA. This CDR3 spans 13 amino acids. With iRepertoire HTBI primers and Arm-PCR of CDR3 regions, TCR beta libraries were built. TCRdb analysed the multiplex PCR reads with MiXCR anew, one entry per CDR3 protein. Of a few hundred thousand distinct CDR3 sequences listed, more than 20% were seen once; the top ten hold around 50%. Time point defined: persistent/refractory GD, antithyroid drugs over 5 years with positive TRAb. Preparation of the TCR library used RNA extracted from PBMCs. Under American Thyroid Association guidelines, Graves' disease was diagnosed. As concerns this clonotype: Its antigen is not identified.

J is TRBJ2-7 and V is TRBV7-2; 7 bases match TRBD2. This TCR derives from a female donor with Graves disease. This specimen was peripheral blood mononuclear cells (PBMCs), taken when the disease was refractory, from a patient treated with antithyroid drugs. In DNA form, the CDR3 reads TGTGCCAGCACTTCTAGCGGCTCCTACGAGCAGTACTTC. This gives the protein CASTSSGSYEQYF.